This T cell receptor (beta chain) was identified in a study of somatic mutations in cytotoxic T cells in rheumatoid arthritis. This table comes from immunoSEQ multiplex PCR, and its TCRdb copy is limited to in-frame clones, with some not included. The data hold around 15,000 clones, with approximately 75% observed a single time. J was trimmed by 6 bases and V by 2 bases; bases with no gene match: 8. This CDR3 comprises 15 residues. Germline values: CDR1 SGHKS, CDR2 YYEKEE (reference sequence). The chain has TRBV5-5 and TRBJ1-1; the match to TRBD1 covers 9 bases. Sequencing was performed on CD8+ T cells sorted from blood. The sequence was collected from an adult with rheumatoid arthritis. CDR3 amino acids: CASSLVTDRGPEAFF. The CDR3 DNA reads TGTGCCAGCAGCTTAGTAACGGACAGGGGTCCTGAAGCTTTCTTT.